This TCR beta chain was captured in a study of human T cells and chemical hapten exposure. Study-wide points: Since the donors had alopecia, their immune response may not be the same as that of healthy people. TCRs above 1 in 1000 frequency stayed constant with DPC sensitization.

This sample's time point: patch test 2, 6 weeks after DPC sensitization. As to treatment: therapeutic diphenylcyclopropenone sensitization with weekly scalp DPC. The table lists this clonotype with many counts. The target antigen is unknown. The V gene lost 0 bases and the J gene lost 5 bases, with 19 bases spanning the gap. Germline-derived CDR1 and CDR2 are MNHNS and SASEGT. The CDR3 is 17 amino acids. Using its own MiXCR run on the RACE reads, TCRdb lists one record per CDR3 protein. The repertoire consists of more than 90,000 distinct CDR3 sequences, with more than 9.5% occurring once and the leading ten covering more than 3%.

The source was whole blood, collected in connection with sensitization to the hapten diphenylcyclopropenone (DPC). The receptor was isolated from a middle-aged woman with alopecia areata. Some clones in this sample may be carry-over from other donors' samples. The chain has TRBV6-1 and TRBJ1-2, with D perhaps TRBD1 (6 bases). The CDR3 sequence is CASSEARDRLVLYGYTF. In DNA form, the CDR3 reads TGTGCCAGCAGTGAAGCGCGTGACAGGCTGGTTTTATATGGCTACACCTTC.